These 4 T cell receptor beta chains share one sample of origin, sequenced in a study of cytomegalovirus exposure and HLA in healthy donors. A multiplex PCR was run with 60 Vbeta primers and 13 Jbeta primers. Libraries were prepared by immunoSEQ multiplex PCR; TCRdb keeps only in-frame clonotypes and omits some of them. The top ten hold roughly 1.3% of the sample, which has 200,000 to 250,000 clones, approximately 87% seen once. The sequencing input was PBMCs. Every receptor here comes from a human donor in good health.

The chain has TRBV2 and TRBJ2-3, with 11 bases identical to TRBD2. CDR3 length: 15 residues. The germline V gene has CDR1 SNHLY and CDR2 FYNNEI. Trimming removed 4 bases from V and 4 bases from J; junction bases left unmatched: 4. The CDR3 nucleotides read TGTGCCAGCAGTGCGCTAGCGGGAGGCCCAGATACGCAGTATTTT. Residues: CASSALAGGPDTQYF.

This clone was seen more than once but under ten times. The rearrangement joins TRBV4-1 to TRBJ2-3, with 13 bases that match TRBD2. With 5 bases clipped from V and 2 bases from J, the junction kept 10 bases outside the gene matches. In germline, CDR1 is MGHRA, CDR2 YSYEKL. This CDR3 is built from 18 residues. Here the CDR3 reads CASSYGTSGTGATDTQYF. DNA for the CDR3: TGCGCCAGCAGCTACGGGACTAGCGGGACGGGGGCCACAGATACGCAGTATTTT.

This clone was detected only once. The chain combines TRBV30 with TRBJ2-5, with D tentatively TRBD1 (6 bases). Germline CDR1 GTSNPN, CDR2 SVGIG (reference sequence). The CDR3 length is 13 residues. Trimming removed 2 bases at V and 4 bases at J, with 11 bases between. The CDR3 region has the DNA TGTGCCTGGAGTTCGGGCAGGGGAGAGACCCAGTACTTC. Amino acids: CAWSSGRGETQYF.

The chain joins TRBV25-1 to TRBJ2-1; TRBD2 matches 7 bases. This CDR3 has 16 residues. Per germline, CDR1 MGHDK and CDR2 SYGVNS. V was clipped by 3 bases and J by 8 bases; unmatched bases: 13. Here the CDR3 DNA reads TGTGCCAGCAGTGATGAACGGGAGGCATCCAGGGATGAGCAGTTCTTC. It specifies CASSDEREASRDEQFF. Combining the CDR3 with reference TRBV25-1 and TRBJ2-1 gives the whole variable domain EADIYQTPRYLVIGTGKKITLECSQTMGHDKMYWYQQDPGMELHLIHYSYGVNSTEKGDLSSESTVSRIRTEHFPLTLESARPSHTSQYLCASSDEREASRDEQFFGPGTRLTVL.